Sequencing of this T cell receptor beta chain was carried out in a study of shared clonotypes between healthy human individuals. V was trimmed by 4 bases and J by 2 bases, leaving 14 bases between them. The CDR3 extends over 16 amino acids. CDR1 and CDR2 from the germline V gene are SNHLY and FYNNEI. Generated by immunoSEQ multiplex PCR, the TCRdb table keeps only in-frame clones and is missing some. The sample lists about 1 million clones; about 75% were seen once. The rearrangement uses TRBV2 and TRBJ2-2; TRBD1 might be the D (5 bases). The receptor comes from a man younger than 30 in good health. Sequenced: memory CD4+ T cells sorted from blood. Regarding subset: CD45RA-negative fraction. The CDR3 loop reads CASSVMGQPNTGELFF. CDR3 sequence (DNA): TGTGCCAGCAGTGTAATGGGGCAGCCAAACACCGGGGAGCTGTTTTTT.